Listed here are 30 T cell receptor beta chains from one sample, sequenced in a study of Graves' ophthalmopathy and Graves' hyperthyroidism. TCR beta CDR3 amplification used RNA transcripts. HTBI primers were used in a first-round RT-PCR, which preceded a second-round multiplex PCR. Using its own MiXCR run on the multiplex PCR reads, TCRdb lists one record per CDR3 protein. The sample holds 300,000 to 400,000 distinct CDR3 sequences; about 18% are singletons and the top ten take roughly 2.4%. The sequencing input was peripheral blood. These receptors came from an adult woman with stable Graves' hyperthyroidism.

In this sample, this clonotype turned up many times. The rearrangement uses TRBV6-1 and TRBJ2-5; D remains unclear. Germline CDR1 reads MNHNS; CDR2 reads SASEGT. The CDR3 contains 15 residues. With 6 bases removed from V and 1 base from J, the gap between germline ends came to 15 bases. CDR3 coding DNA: TGTGCCAGCAGCGCTCCTAGACTTGTCCAAGAGACCCAGTACTTC. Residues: CASSAPRLVQETQYF.

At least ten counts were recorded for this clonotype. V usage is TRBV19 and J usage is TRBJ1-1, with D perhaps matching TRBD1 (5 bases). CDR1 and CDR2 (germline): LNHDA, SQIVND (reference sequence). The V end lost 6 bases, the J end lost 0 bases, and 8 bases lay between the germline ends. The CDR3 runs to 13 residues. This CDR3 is CASRTAMNTEAFF. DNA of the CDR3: TGTGCCAGTAGGACAGCCATGAACACTGAAGCTTTCTTT.

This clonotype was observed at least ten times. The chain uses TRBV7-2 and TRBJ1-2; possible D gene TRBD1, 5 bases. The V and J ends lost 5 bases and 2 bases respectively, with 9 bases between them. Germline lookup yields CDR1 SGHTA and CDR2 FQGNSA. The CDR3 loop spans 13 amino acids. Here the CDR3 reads CASSNDRNYGYTF. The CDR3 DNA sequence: TGTGCCAGCAGCAATGACAGAAACTATGGCTACACCTTC.

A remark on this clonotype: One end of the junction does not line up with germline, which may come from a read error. The DNA of the CDR3 is TGCAGTGCTTATACAGTGATAGCCAAAAACATTAAGTACTTC. This translates into CSAYTVIAKNIKYF. The rearrangement joins TRBV20-1 to TRBJ2-4; no clear D gene. Germline CDR1 reads DFQATT; CDR2 reads SNEGSKA (reference sequence). The CDR3 extends over 14 amino acids.

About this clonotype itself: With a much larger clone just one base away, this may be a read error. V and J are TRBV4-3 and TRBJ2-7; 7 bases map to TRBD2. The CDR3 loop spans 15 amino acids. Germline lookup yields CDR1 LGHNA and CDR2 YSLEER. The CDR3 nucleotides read TGCGCCAGCTGCCAAGGGAGGGATCCCTCCTACGAGCAGTACTTC. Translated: CASCQGRDPSYEQYF.

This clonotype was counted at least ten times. Written as DNA, the CDR3 is TGTGCCAGCCAGACACCATCCGCATGGGGTTCACCCCTCCACTTT. Translation gives CASQTPSAWGSPLHF. The chain has TRBV27 and TRBJ1-6; no clear D gene. The CDR3 extends over 15 amino acids. The germline V gene encodes CDR1 MNHEY and CDR2 SMNVEV (reference sequence). Trimming stripped 8 bases from V and 9 bases from J, with 20 bases between.

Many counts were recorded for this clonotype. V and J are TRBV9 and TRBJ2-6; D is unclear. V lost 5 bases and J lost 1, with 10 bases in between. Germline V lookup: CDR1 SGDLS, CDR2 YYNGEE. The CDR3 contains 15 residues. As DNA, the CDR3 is TGTGCCAGCAGTCGAACCGGGTCTGGGGCCAACGTCCTGACTTTC. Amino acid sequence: CASSRTGSGANVLTF.

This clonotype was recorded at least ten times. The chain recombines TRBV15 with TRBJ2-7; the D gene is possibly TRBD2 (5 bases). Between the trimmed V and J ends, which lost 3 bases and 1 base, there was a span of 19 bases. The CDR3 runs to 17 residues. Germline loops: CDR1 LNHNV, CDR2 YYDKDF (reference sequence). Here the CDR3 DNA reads TGTGCCACCAGCAGTGTTCGCTTTGCGGGCCCTTCCTACGAGCAGTACTTC. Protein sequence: CATSSVRFAGPSYEQYF.

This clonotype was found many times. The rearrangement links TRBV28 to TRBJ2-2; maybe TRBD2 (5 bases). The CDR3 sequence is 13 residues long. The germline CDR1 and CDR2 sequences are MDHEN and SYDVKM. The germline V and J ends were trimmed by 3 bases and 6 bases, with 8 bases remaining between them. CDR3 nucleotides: TGTGCCAGCAGTTTGGGGAGTCCCGGGGAGCTGTTTTTT. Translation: CASSLGSPGELFF.

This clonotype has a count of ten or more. Here the CDR3 DNA reads TGCGCCAGCAGCCAAGAATCAAGAGCCTACGAGCAGTACTTC. Protein sequence: CASSQESRAYEQYF. The V gene is TRBV4-1, the J gene TRBJ2-7; D is uncertain. Germline V CDR1 and CDR2: MGHRA, YSYEKL. V was shortened by 0 bases and J by 2 bases, with 8 bases between the two germline ends. The CDR3 loop spans 14 amino acids.

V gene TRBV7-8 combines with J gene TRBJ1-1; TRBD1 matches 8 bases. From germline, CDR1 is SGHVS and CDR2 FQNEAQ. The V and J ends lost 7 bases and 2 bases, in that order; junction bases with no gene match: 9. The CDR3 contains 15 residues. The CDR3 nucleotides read TGTGCCAGCACCTTGGGGGCAGGGGGCAACACTGAAGCTTTCTTT. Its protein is CASTLGAGGNTEAFF.

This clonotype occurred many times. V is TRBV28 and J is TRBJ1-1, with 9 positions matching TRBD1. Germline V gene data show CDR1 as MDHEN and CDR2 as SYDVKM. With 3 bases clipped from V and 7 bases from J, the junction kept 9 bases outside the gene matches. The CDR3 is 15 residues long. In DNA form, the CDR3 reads TGTGCCAGCAGTTTCCTCAACAGGGGGCCGGGTGAAGCTTTCTTT. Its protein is CASSFLNRGPGEAFF.

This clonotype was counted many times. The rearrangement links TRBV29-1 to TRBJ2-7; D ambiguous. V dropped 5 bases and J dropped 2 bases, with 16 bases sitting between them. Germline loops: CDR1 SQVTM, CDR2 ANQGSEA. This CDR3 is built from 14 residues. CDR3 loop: CSVPGPNAPYEQYF. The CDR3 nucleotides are TGCAGCGTTCCGGGTCCAAACGCACCCTACGAGCAGTACTTC.

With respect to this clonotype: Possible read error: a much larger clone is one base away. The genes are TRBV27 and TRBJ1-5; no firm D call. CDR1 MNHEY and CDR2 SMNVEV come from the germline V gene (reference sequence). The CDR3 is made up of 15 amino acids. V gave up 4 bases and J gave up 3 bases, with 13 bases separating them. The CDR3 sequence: CASSSFRADNQPQHF. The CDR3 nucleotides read TGTGCCAGCAGTTCGTTCCGGGCGGACAATCAGCCCCAGCATTTT.

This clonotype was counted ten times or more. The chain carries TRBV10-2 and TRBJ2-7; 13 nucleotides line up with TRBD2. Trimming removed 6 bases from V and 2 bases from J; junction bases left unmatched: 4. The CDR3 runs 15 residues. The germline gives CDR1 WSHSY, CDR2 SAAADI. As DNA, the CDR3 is TGCGCCAGCAGGGAAGGGACTAGCGGGGCCTACGAGCAGTACTTC. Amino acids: CASREGTSGAYEQYF.

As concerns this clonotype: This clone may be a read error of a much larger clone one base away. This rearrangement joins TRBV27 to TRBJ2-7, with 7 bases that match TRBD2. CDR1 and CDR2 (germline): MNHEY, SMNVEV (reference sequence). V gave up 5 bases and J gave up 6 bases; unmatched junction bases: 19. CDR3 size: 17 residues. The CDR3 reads CASSGLAGEDGGTEQYF. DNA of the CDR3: TGTGCCAGCAGTGGTTTAGCGGGTGAAGATGGAGGCACCGAGCAGTACTTC.

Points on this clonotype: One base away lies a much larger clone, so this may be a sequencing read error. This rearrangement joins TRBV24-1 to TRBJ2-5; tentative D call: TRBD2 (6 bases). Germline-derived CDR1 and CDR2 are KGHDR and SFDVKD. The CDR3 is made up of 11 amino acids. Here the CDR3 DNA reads TGTCTCGCTAGCGCCCAAGATACCCAGTACTTC. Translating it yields CLASAQDTQYF.

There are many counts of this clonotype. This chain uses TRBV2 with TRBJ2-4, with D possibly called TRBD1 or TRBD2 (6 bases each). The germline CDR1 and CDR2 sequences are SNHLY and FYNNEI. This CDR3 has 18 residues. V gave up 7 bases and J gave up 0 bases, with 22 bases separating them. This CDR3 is CASMRGDTGSLAKNIQYF. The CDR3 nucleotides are TGTGCCAGCATGCGCGGGGACACCGGGTCTCTAGCCAAAAACATTCAGTACTTC.

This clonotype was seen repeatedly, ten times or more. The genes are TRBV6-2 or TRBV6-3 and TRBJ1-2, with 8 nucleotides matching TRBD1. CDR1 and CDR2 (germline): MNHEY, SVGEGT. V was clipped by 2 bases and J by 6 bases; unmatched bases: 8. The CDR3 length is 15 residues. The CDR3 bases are TGTGCCAGCAGTTACGGGGCCAGGACAGGGAATGGCTACACCTTC. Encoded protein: CASSYGARTGNGYTF.

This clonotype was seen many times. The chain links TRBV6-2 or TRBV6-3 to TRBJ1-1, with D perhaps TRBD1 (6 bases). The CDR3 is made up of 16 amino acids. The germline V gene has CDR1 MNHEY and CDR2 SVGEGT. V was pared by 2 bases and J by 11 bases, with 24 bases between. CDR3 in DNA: TGTGCCAGCAGTTACCCCGCGAACACAGGGCTCGACGCGGCTTTCTTT. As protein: CASSYPANTGLDAAFF.

CDR3 DNA sequence: TGTGCCAGCAGTTTAGCGCTCGGGAAAGGAAGCACTGAAGCTTTCTTT. Protein sequence: CASSLALGKGSTEAFF. This chain links TRBV12-3 or TRBV12-4 with TRBJ1-1; no clear D gene. Trimming pared 0 bases from V and 4 bases from J, leaving 15 bases between. CDR3 length: 16 residues.

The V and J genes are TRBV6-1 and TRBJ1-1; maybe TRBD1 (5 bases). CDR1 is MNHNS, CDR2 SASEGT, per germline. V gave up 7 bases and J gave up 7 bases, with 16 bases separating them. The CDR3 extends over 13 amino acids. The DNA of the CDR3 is TGTGCCAGCACACCCAGTGGGGGACTTGAAGCTTTCTTT. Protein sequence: CASTPSGGLEAFF.

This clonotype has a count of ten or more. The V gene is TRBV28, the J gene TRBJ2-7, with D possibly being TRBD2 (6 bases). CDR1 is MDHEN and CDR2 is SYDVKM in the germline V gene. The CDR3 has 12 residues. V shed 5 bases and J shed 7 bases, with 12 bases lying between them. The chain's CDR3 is CASSPLRGEQYF. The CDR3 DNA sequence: TGTGCCAGCAGTCCCCTCCGGGGGGAGCAGTACTTC.

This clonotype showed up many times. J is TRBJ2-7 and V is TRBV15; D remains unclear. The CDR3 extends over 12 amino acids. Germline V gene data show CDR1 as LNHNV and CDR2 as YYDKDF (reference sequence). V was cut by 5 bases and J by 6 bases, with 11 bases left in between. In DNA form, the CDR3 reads TGTGCCACCAGCGCAGGTGTTCGCGAGCAGTACTTC. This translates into CATSAGVREQYF.

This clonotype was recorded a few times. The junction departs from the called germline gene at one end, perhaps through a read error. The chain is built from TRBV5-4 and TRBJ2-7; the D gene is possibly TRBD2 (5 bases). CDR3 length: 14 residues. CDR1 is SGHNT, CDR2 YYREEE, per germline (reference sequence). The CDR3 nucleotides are TGTGCCAACAGCCCCCTTGGGAGTAGCTACGAGCAGTACTTC. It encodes CANSPLGSSYEQYF. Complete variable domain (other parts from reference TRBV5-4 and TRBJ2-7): ETGVTQSPTHLIKTRGQQVTLRCSSQSGHNTVSWYQQALGQGPQFIFQYYREEENGRGNFPPRFSGLQFPNYSSELNVNALELDDSALYLCANSPLGSSYEQYFGPGTRLTVT.

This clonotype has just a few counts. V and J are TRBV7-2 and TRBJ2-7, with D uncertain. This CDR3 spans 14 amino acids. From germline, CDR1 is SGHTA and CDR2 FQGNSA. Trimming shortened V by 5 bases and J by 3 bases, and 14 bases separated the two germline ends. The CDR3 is CASSPVYGDYEQYF. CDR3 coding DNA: TGTGCCAGCAGCCCCGTTTACGGAGACTACGAGCAGTACTTC.

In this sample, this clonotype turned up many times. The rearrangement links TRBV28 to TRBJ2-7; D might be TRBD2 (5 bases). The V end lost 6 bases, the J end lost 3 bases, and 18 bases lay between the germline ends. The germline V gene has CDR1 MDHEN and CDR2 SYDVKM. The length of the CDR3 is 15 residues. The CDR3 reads CASRARSEGRYEQYF. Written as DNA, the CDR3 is TGTGCCAGCAGGGCCCGAAGTGAGGGTCGCTACGAGCAGTACTTC.

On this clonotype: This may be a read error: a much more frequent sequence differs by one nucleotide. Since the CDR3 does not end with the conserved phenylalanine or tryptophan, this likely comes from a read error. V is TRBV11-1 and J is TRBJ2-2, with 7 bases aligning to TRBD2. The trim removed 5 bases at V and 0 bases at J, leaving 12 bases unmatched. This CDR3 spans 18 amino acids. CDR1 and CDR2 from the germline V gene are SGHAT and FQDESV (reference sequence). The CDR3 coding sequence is TGTGCCAGCAGCCCTCAGACTAGCACCCTAACGAACACCGGGGAGCTGTTTGTT. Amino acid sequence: CASSPQTSTLTNTGELFV.

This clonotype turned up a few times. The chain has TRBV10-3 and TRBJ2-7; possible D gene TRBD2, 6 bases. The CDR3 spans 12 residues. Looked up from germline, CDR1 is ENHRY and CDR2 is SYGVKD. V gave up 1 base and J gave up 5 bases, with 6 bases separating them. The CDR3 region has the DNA TGTGCCATCAGTGAGTGGGGGGACGAGCAGTACTTC. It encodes CAISEWGDEQYF.

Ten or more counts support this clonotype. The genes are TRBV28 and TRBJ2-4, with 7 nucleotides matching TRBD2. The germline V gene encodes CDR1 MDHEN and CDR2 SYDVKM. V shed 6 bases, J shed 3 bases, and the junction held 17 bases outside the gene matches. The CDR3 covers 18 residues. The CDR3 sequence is CASRPRRNSGTHKNIQYF. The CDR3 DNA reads TGTGCCAGCAGACCCCGCAGGAACAGCGGGACCCACAAAAACATTCAGTACTTC. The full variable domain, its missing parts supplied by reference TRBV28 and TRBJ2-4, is DVKVTQSSRYLVKRTGEKVFLECVQDMDHENMFWYRQDPGLGLRLIYFSYDVKMKEKGDIPEGYSVSREKKERFSLILESASTNQTSMYLCASRPRRNSGTHKNIQYFGAGTRLSVL.